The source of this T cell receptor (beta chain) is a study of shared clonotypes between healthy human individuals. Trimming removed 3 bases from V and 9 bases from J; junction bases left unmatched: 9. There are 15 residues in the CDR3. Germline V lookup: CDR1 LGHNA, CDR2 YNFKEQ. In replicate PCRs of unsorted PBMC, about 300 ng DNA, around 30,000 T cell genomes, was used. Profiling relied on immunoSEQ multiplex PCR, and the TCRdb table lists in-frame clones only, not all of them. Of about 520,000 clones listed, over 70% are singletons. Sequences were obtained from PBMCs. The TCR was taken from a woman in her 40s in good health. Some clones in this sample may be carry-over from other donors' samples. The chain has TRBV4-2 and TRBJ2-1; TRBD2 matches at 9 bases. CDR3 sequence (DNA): TGTGCCAGCAGCCAGCCCGGGACTAGCAGCGGTGAGCAGTTCTTC. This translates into CASSQPGTSSGEQFF.